This TCR beta chain was observed in a study of response to subunit inactivated influenza vaccine. This CDR3 comprises 18 residues. Looked up from germline, CDR1 is SGHVS and CDR2 is FNYEAQ. The junction had 16 bases not matched to a gene; V was cut back by 5 bases and J by 4 bases. TCRdb reprocessed the RT-PCR reads via MiXCR and lists one record per CDR3 protein. The data hold 650,000 to 800,000 distinct CDR3 sequences, with about 15% observed a single time. Sequenced material: PBMCs from blood, taken 14 days before vaccination. The gene calls are TRBV7-6 and TRBJ2-5; 10 nucleotides match TRBD2. The TCR originated in a man aged 50 to 59 who received an inactivated influenza vaccine. CDR3 sequence: CASSRPTSGKAEGETQYF. The CDR3 bases are TGTGCCAGCAGCCGCCCTACTAGCGGGAAGGCCGAGGGAGAGACCCAGTACTTC.